This TCR beta chain is from a study of T cells after yellow fever vaccination. Study results and limitations: Sorted repertoires could include abundant contaminating clonotypes from bulk cells. After the booster, approximately 96% of CD4 and just over 85% of CD8 primary-response clones were re-detected. Across the CD4 and CD8 compartments, a small share of clonotypes was present in both.

V dropped 3 bases and J dropped 0 bases, with 18 bases sitting between them. The CDR3 covers 18 residues. CDR1 and CDR2 (germline): SEHNR, FQNEAQ (reference sequence). Template-switching 5'RACE yielded the TCR cDNA; a universal primer site and UMIs were added in the process. TCRdb re-called the 5' RACE reads with MiXCR, one entry per CDR3 protein. Among 95,000 to 150,000 distinct CDR3 sequences listed, about 8.8% were seen once. This clonotype occurred a few times. Antigen specificity is unknown. This receptor was identified in a man aged 18 to 30 who received the YFV17D yellow fever vaccine. The chain is built from TRBV7-9 and TRBJ2-1; tentatively, D is TRBD1 or TRBD2 (6 bases each). This material consisted of CD8+ T cells sorted from PBMCs, taken on the day of the yellow fever booster vaccination. The CDR3 reads CASSFEGGGPSSYNEQFF. The CDR3 DNA is TGTGCCAGCAGCTTTGAGGGGGGCGGGCCGAGCTCCTACAATGAGCAGTTCTTC.